The clone carrying this T cell receptor beta chain has a count of ten or more. Its antigen is as yet unknown. It was with unique molecular identifiers that the TCRbeta library was prepared. A single record per CDR3 protein comes from TCRdb applying MiXCR to the PCR reads. The data contain fewer than 700,000 distinct CDR3 sequences, roughly 13% of them singletons. Trimming removed 6 bases from V and 2 bases from J, with 17 bases in between. The CDR3 has 16 amino acids. This record belongs to a study of T-cell reconstitution after alpha-beta-depleted transplantation in children. Notes on the study in general: In some patients, recipient T cells and intrathymic progenitors surviving conditioning explained high day-60 diversity. Several hundred expanded graft clones reportedly gave rise to the alpha-beta T cells present about two months after transplant.

This specimen was PBMCs, mostly from graft donor cells, taken 360 days after TCRalphabeta/CD19-depleted stem cell transplant. The source is a male patient under 18 who had a stem cell transplant for acute myeloid leukemia, so the T cells may come from the graft donor. The chain joins TRBV12-3 or TRBV12-4 to TRBJ2-1; a possible D gene is TRBD2 (6 bases). The CDR3 region is CASSWAVAAPYNEQFF. CDR3 DNA: TGTGCCAGCAGCTGGGCGGTAGCGGCCCCCTACAATGAGCAGTTCTTC.